This record looks at one TCR beta chain sequence and its context. Its target is unknown. V lost 1 base, J lost 8 bases, and 6 bases lay in between. The CDR3 extends over 13 amino acids. In germline, CDR1 is SGHAT, CDR2 FQNNGV. These data belong to a study of chemoradiotherapy in HPV16-positive cancers. Study results and caveats: For HPV16-positive patients, expanding HPV-responsive T cells associated with longer recurrence-free survival. Non-HPV-specific T cells did not expand in tumors during treatment, whereas candidate HPV-specific clones and E7-related motifs did.

Sequenced by immunoSEQ multiplex PCR; TCRdb stores in-frame clones only, minus some. The sample comprises over a thousand clones, around four fifths of which are singletons, and under 5% rests with the top ten. This clonotype was sampled from a human donor with HPV-associated anogenital cancer. The starting material was tumor tissue, obtained from a patient who underwent chemoradiotherapy. The genes are TRBV11-2 and TRBJ1-6; D remains unclear. The CDR3 reads CASSLAWDSPLHF. As DNA, the CDR3 is TGTGCCAGCAGCTTAGCTTGGGATTCACCCCTCCACTTT.